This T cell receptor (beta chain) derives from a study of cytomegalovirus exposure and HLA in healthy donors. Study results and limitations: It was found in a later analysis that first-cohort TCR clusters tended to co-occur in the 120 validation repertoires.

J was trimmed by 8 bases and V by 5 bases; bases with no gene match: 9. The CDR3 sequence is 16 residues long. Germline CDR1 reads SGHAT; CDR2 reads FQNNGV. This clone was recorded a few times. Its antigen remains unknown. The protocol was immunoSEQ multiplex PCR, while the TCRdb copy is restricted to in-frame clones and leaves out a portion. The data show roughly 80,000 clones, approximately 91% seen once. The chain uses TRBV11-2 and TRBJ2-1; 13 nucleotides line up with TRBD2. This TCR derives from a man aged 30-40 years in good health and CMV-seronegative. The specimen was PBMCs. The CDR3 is CASSSHPGLAGDEQFF. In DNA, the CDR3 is TGTGCCAGCAGCAGCCACCCTGGACTAGCGGGAGATGAGCAGTTCTTC.